This T cell receptor beta chain is drawn from a study of CD8+ T cells in alopecia areata (dated by TCRdb to about 2018). Background on the whole study: Treated patients were enrolled in an open-label pilot trial of oral tofacitinib, 5 to 10 mg twice daily, for moderate-to-severe alopecia areata. Patients received tofacitinib for 6 to 18 months and were then followed off drug for 6 months to check for delayed response and recurrence. In treated patients, disease severity was measured using the SALT score, which gives the percentage of scalp surface area affected. In both human patients and the C3H/HeJ mouse model, the study applied high-throughput TCRbeta sequencing to look at T cell clonal expansion in alopecia areata. Scalp tissue and sorted CD4+ and CD8+ peripheral blood T cells from patchy and totalis/universalis alopecia areata patients and from healthy controls were covered by human TCRbeta sequencing. Biopsies were taken from tofacitinib-treated patients at baseline and again at 4 and 24 weeks into treatment, and several of those patients also had a later scalp biopsy. Scalp clonality was compared among normal scalp (n=4), patchy alopecia areata scalp (n=8), and alopecia totalis/universalis scalp (n=8). RNA was obtained with the PAXgene miRNA kit for fixed scalp, the miRNeasy kit for PBMCs, and the RNeasy kit for mouse skin. Amplification of TCRbeta CDR3 regions was done by immunoSEQ multiplex PCR using 35 Vbeta forward primers and 13 Jbeta reverse primers.

The sample's treatment or condition label, decoded: oral pan-JAK inhibitor, 5-10 mg twice daily. Lesional scalp punch biopsies and peripheral blood were obtained from alopecia areata patients. PBMCs were isolated by density centrifugation and stained for CD3, CD4 and CD8, and CD4+ and CD8+ T cells were sorted on a FACSAria. As encoded in the germline V gene, CDR1 is SGHAT while CDR2 is FQNNGV. Including cysteine and phenylalanine, the CDR3 has 15 amino acids. Only the CDR3 DNA stays, 45 bases, in frame from base 1. V loses 7 bases at its end and J loses 6 bases; junction bases beyond the gene matches: 14. Libraries came from the immunoSEQ multiplex PCR assay. RNA was extracted from all samples and reverse transcribed into cDNA, which served as template for TCR sequencing. SuperScript III was used to make first-strand cDNA, primed with a 2:1 mix of oligo-dT and random hexamers. A synthetic immune receptor repertoire was used to assess amplification bias, and residual bias was removed computationally. As for the authors' bioinformatics: Raw reads were preprocessed to remove errors, and CDR3 was defined according to IMGT conventions as the region from the conserved cysteine to phenylalanine. Clonality was computed as 1 minus the Shannon entropy, with the entropy normalized by log2 of the number of productive unique TCRs. Whether scalp clones were CD4 or CD8 was inferred by matching scalp TCRbeta sequences against CD4 and CD8 repertoires sorted from blood. This is the immuneACCESS table as TCRdb keeps it, with only in-frame sequences that have V and J called. A part of the clones is gone; compared with another copy, unresolved V genes explain less than half, and the rest is unexplained. That table gives V, J and clone size, and the DNA gave D and trimming. Present in this sample are around 100,000 clones, 70% to 90% of which were seen just once. The leading ten clones occupy around 10% of the sample.

A note on this clone: Its binding antigen is unknown. Base qualities were left out, and no much larger clone turns up one base away.

What the work shows at the level of the full study, not this receptor alone: Scalp clonality and the number of expanded CD8+ clones among the top 100 scalp clones were significantly decreased by tofacitinib. Unlike mouse skin, which is dominated by gammadelta T cells, normal human skin has resident alphabeta T cells that are also sequenced, and this complicates analysis of the scalp TCR repertoire. Many expanded lesional clones were found to persist in scalp and blood during tofacitinib treatment, and relapse after treatment cessation may be partly explained by this persistence. Compared with normal scalp, lesional scalp had higher clonality and more expanded CD8+ clones, particularly in alopecia totalis/universalis, a pattern that suggests antigenic drive. TCR sequences shared between patients were less clear than in mice, possibly partly because of HLA diversity in the patient population. Because the treated cohort was small and had only one nonresponder, larger studies are needed to examine links between baseline CD8+ expansion and response.

The sample here was CD8+ T cells sorted from blood, taken at approximately week 30, from a patient treated with tofacitinib. The origin of this receptor is a human donor with alopecia areata. The receptor chain draws on TRBV11-2 and TRBJ1-2; TRBD1 agrees with 7 junctional bases. The sequence in DNA is TGTGCCAGCACCATTAGCCCGGGACAGACCCATGGCTACACCTTC. Protein translation: CASTISPGQTHGYTF.